This entry is about one T cell receptor beta chain. Per the germline V gene, CDR1 is SGHAT and CDR2 is FQNNGV. There are 14 residues in the CDR3. J lost 3 bases, V lost 5 bases, and 7 bases had no gene match. This entry is derived from a study of control samples from healthy donors and cancer patients. The repertoire was sequenced with immunoSEQ multiplex PCR; TCRdb's copy has only in-frame clones and lacks some. The sample lists approximately 37,000 clones, around nine tenths occurring once. The specimen was blood. The TCR was taken from a woman aged 45-65 years in good health. This sequence joins TRBV11-2 and TRBJ2-7, with TRBD1 matching 7 bases. CDR3 sequence reads: CASSPRDRSYEQYF. In nucleotides, the CDR3 is TGTGCCAGCAGCCCACGGGACAGAAGCTACGAGCAGTACTTC. Complete variable domain (other parts from reference TRBV11-2 and TRBJ2-7): EAGVAQSPRYKIIEKRQSVAFWCNPISGHATLYWYQQILGQGPKLLIQFQNNGVVDDSQLPKDRFSAERLKGVDSTLKIQPAKLEDSAVYLCASSPRDRSYEQYFGPGTRLTVT.